These T cell receptor beta chains were read from a single sample in a study of blood T cell repertoires in COVID-19. TCRdb's copy holds only in-frame clones and misses some; the assay was immunoSEQ multiplex PCR. This table holds approximately 68,000 clones, around four fifths found once. What was sequenced was peripheral blood. These receptors all stem from a woman aged 50 to 60 with acute or convalescent COVID-19. Each CDR3 is given with its conserved first and last residue. Fields, in order: clone size, V gene, D gene, J gene, CDR3 DNA, CDR3 protein. The D gene is left open where the match is weak. The size field is filled for only some rows; it gives once, few, many or a size class.

clone size: .
V gene: TRBV27
D gene: .
J gene: TRBJ2-7
CDR3 DNA: TGTGCCAGCAGTTTAGCCCCCGACAGTGTCTACGAGCAGTACTTC
CDR3 protein: CASSLAPDSVYEQYF

clone size: .
V gene: TRBV10-3
D gene: TRBD2
J gene: TRBJ2-1
CDR3 DNA: TGTGCCATCAGAGGGACTAGCGGGAGGGCCGTCAATGAGCAGTTCTTC
CDR3 protein: CAIRGTSGRAVNEQFF

clone size: .
V gene: TRBV7-8
D gene: TRBD2
J gene: TRBJ2-3
CDR3 DNA: TGTGCCAGCAGCTTGAGTAGCGGGAGACTTGGTACGCAGTATTTT
CDR3 protein: CASSLSSGRLGTQYF

clone size: .
V gene: TRBV18
D gene: .
J gene: TRBJ2-7
CDR3 DNA: TGTGCCAGCTCACAGGGCGACAGACCAAACTACGAGCAGTACTTC
CDR3 protein: CASSQGDRPNYEQYF

clone size: .
V gene: TRBV2
D gene: .
J gene: TRBJ1-5
CDR3 DNA: TGTGCCAGCAGTGAACAGGGTCAGGATCAGCCCCAGCATTTT
CDR3 protein: CASSEQGQDQPQHF

clone size: once
V gene: TRBV28
D gene: TRBD1
J gene: TRBJ1-1
CDR3 DNA: TGTGCCAGCAGTTTAAGGGGGCTGAGCACTGAAGCTTTCTTT
CDR3 protein: CASSLRGLSTEAFF

clone size: once
V gene: TRBV9
D gene: TRBD1
J gene: TRBJ1-2
CDR3 DNA: TGTGCCAGCAGCGTAGTAGGTTCAGGGGGCTATGGCTACACCTTC
CDR3 protein: CASSVVGSGGYGYTF

clone size: .
V gene: TRBV27
D gene: TRBD2
J gene: TRBJ2-1
CDR3 DNA: TGTGCCAGCAGTAGGGGGACTAGGGTCTACAATGAGCAGTTCTTC
CDR3 protein: CASSRGTRVYNEQFF

clone size: .
V gene: TRBV10-1
D gene: TRBD2
J gene: TRBJ2-2
CDR3 DNA: TGCGCCAGCCAAGGGACTAGCGGGAGGGGGACCGGGGAGCTGTTTTTT
CDR3 protein: CASQGTSGRGTGELFF

clone size: .
V gene: TRBV29-1
D gene: TRBD2
J gene: TRBJ2-3
CDR3 DNA: TGCAGCGTTGTAGGGCTAGCGGGGTATAGCACAGATACGCAGTATTTT
CDR3 protein: CSVVGLAGYSTDTQYF

clone size: .
V gene: TRBV27
D gene: .
J gene: TRBJ1-5
CDR3 DNA: TGTGCCTCCTCTAAAGCGGGCCATAGCAATCAGCCCCAGCATTTT
CDR3 protein: CASSKAGHSNQPQHF

clone size: .
V gene: TRBV7-8
D gene: .
J gene: TRBJ2-5
CDR3 DNA: TGTGCCAGCAGCCTCGGGGGTCAAGAGACCCAGTACTTC
CDR3 protein: CASSLGGQETQYF

clone size: .
V gene: TRBV4-1
D gene: TRBD1
J gene: TRBJ2-1
CDR3 DNA: TGCGCCAGCAGCCAAGCGGGGCAGGGGGCGGTGTACAATGAGCAGTTCTTC
CDR3 protein: CASSQAGQGAVYNEQFF

clone size: once
V gene: TRBV28
D gene: TRBD2
J gene: TRBJ2-3
CDR3 DNA: TGTGCCAGCAGTTCCCAGCGGGGGCGTAGCACAGATACGCAGTATTTT
CDR3 protein: CASSSQRGRSTDTQYF

clone size: few
V gene: TRBV4-2
D gene: TRBD2
J gene: TRBJ2-5
CDR3 DNA: TGTGCCAGCAGCCAAGATATAATGACTAGCGGGGTAGAGACCCAGTACTTC
CDR3 protein: CASSQDIMTSGVETQYF

clone size: .
V gene: TRBV2
D gene: TRBD1
J gene: TRBJ2-5
CDR3 DNA: TGTGCCAGCAGCTATATAGAGGACAGGGCTGGGGAGACCCAGTACTTC
CDR3 protein: CASSYIEDRAGETQYF